The TCR beta chain described here comes from a study of early T cells in non-severe SARS-CoV-2 infection. Study summary: Sequenced bulk RNA came from whole blood that was unsorted, and chains were unpaired. General study results and limits: Matching with VDJdb favored anti-spike CD8 responses (missing private and CD4 specificities).

Unique molecular identifiers were added to individual cDNA molecules. One entry per CDR3 protein, called by TCRdb with MiXCR from the 5' RACE reads. The sample records 35,000 to 45,000 distinct CDR3 sequences, over 5% being singletons. Note on this clonotype: The antigen remains unidentified.

In germline, CDR1 is ENHRY, CDR2 SYGVKD. This CDR3 has 13 amino acids. V lost 4 bases and J 2 bases, leaving 9 bases between the germline ends. The origin of this receptor is an adult who was a healthcare worker with PCR-confirmed SARS-CoV-2 infection or an uninfected control (not recorded which). J is TRBJ2-7 and V is TRBV10-3; D gene uncertain. Specimen: whole blood, collected at baseline. The CDR3 DNA follows: TGTGCCATCAGTGTATCCGAACCCTACGAGCAGTACTTC. This gives the protein CAISVSEPYEQYF.